This record concerns one T cell receptor beta chain sequence. Trimming removed 6 bases at V and 1 base at J, with 9 bases between. The CDR3 sequence is 13 residues long. Germline V gene lookup returns CDR1 MNHEY and CDR2 SMNVEV (reference sequence). This record belongs to a study of technical replicates of blood from a handful of donors. The assay was immunoSEQ multiplex PCR, and TCRdb's table has in-frame clones only and misses some. The repertoire includes about 44,000 clones, 90% to 97% of them detected once, and 0.35% to 0.45% sits in the top ten. V and J are TRBV27 and TRBJ1-1; TRBD1 is a possible D gene (5 bases). The TCR sequence derives from a human donor in good health. The sequenced material came from T cells isolated from PBMCs. CDR3 loop: CASRVGRNTEAFF. The CDR3 DNA reads as TGTGCCAGCAGAGTGGGGCGGAACACTGAAGCTTTCTTT.